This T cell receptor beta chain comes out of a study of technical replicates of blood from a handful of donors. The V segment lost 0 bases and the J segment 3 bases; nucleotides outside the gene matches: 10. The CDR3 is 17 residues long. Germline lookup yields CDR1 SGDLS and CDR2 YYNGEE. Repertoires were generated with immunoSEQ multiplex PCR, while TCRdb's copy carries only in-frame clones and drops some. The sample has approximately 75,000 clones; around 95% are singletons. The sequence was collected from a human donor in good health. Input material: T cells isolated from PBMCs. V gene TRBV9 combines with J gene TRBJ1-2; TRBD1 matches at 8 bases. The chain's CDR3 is CASSVGTGGPAYYGYTF. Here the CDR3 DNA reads TGTGCCAGCAGCGTAGGAACAGGGGGACCGGCATACTATGGCTACACCTTC.